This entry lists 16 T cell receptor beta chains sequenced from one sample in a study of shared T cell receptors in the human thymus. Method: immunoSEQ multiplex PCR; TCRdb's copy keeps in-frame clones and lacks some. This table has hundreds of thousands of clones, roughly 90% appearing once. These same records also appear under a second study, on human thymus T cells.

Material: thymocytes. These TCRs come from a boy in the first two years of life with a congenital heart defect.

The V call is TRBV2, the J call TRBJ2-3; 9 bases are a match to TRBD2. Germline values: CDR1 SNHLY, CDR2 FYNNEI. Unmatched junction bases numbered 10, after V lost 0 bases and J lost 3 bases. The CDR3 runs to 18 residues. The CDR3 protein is CASSEAWRGGPGTDTQYF. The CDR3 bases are TGTGCCAGCAGTGAAGCGTGGCGGGGGGGTCCGGGTACAGATACGCAGTATTTT.

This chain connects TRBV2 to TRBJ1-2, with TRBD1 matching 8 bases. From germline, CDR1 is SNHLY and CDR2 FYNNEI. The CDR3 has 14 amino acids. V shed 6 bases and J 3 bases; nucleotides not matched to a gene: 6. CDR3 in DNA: TGTGCCAGCAGCGACCCGGACAGGGACTATGGCTACACCTTC. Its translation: CASSDPDRDYGYTF.

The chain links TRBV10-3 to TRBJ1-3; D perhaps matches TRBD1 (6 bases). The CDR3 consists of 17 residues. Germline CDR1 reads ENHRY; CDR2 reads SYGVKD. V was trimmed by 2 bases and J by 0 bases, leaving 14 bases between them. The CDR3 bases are TGTGCCATCAGTGAGATACAGGGACCGCTCTCTGGAAACACCATATATTTT. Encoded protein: CAISEIQGPLSGNTIYF.

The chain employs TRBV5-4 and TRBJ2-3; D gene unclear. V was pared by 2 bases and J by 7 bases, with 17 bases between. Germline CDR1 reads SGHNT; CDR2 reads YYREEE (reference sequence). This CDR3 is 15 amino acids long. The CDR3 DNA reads TGTGCCAGCAGCTTCCCTTTTGCGGCCGTTAATACGCAGTATTTT. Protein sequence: CASSFPFAAVNTQYF. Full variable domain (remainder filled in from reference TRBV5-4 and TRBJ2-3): ETGVTQSPTHLIKTRGQQVTLRCSSQSGHNTVSWYQQALGQGPQFIFQYYREEENGRGNFPPRFSGLQFPNYSSELNVNALELDDSALYLCASSFPFAAVNTQYFGPGTRLTVL.

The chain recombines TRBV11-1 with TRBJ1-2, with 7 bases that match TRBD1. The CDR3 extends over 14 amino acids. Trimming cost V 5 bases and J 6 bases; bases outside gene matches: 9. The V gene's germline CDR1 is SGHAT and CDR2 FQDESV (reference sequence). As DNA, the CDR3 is TGTGCCAGCAGCCTCCAAGACAGGGAGGATGGCTACACCTTC. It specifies CASSLQDREDGYTF.

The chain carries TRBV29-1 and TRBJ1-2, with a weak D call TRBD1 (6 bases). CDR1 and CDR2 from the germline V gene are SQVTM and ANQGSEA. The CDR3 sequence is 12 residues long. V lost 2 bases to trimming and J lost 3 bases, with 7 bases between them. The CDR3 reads CSVENRDYGYTF. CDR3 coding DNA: TGCAGCGTTGAAAACAGGGACTATGGCTACACCTTC.

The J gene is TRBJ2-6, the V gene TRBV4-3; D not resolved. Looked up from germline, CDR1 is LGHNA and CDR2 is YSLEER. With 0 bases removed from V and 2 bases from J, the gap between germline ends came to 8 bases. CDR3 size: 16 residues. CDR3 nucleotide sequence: TGCGCCAGCAGCCAAGAGGAACGGGCTGGGGCCAACGTCCTGACTTTC. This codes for CASSQEERAGANVLTF.

The CDR3 region is CASSLTTSGRYEQYF. CDR3 nucleotide sequence: TGTGCCAGCAGCTTAACGACTAGCGGGAGATACGAGCAGTACTTC. This sequence joins TRBV7-6 and TRBJ2-7; 12 nucleotides align to TRBD2. With V trimmed by 2 bases and J by 4 bases, 3 bases remained unmatched. Germline CDR1 and CDR2: SGHVS and FNYEAQ. CDR3 length: 15 residues.

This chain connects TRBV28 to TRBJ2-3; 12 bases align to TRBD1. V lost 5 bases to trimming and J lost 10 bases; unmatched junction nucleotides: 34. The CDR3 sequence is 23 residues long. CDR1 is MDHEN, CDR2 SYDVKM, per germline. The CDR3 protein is CASSPRGTGGSSSGRTGYKAQYF. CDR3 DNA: TGTGCCAGCAGTCCCCGCGGGACAGGGGGCAGTAGTAGCGGGAGAACCGGGTATAAGGCGCAGTATTTT.

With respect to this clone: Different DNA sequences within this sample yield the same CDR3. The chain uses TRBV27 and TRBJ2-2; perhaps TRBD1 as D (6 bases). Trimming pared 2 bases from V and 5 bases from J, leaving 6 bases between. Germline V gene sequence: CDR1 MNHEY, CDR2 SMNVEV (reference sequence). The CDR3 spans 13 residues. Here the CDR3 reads CASSLRGTGELFF. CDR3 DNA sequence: TGTGCCAGCAGTTTAAGGGGGACCGGGGAGCTGTTTTTT.

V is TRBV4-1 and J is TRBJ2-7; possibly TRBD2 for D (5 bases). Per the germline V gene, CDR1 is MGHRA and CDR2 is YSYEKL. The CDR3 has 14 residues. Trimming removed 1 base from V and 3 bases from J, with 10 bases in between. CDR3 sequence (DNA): TGCGCCAGCAGCCAAGGGGAGAGCGGCTACGAGCAGTACTTC. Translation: CASSQGESGYEQYF.

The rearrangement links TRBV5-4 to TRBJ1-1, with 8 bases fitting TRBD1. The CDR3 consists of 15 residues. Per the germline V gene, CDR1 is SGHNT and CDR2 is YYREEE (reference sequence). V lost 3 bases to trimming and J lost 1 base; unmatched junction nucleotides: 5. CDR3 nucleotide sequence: TGTGCCAGCAGCTGGGGGGGGACAGGGAACACTGAAGCTTTCTTT. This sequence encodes CASSWGGTGNTEAFF.

CDR3 loop: CASSQVRPGPYNEQFF. DNA of the CDR3: TGTGCCAGCAGCCAAGTAAGGCCAGGGCCTTACAATGAGCAGTTCTTC. This sequence joins TRBV14 and TRBJ2-1; TRBD1 might be the D (5 bases). V was clipped by 1 base and J by 4 bases, with 14 bases between them. CDR1 is SGHDN and CDR2 is FVKESK in the germline V gene. This CDR3 spans 16 amino acids.

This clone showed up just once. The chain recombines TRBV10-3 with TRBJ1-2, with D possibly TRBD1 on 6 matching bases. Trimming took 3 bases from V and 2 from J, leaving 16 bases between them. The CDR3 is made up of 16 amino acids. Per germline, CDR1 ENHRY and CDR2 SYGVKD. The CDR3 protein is CAISEFPLTGNYGYTF. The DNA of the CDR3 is TGTGCCATCAGTGAATTCCCGTTAACAGGGAACTATGGCTACACCTTC.

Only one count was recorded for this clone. CDR3 nucleotides: TGTGCCAGCAGTTACCGGGACAGGGACACAGATACGCAGTATTTT. It is translated as CASSYRDRDTDTQYF. V usage is TRBV6-6 and J usage is TRBJ2-3; TRBD1 matches 9 bases. The trim removed 2 bases at V and 2 bases at J, leaving 2 bases unmatched. The germline gives CDR1 MNHNY, CDR2 SVGAGI (reference sequence). This CDR3 is built from 15 residues.

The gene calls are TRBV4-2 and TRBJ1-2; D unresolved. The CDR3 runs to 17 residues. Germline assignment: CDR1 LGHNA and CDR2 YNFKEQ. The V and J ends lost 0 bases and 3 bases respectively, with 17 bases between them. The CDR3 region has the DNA TGTGCCAGCAGCCAAGATAAGGACTTTAATGAAGACTATGGCTACACCTTC. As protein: CASSQDKDFNEDYGYTF.